A selection of T cell receptor beta chains follows, all from one sample in a study of CD8+CD57+ T cells in acquired aplastic anemia. One entry per CDR3 protein, called by TCRdb with MiXCR from the reads. The table includes some 120,000 distinct CDR3 sequences, 48% detected once. Input material: sorted CD4+, CD8+, or CD8+CD57+ T cells (not recorded which) from PBMCs. The receptors were gathered from a human donor in good health, serving as a control. CDR3s include the opening cysteine and the closing phenylalanine or tryptophan. A D gene is named only where the DNA matches it firmly. Size values are once, few and many counts, or a class for expanded clones, and some rows have none.

>TRBV7-6|NA|TRBD2|TRBJ2-3
TGTGCCAGCAGTCTAGCGGGGGGCGGTGGGGATACGCAGTATTTT
CASSLAGGGGDTQYF
>TRBV18|NA|TRBD1|TRBJ1-1
TGTGCCAGCTCGCCCGGGACAGGGGGAATGAACACTGAAGCTTTCTTT
CASSPGTGGMNTEAFF
>TRBV20-1|NA|NA|TRBJ1-2
TGCAGTGCTAGAGAACAGGGCAAGCCTAGGTACACCTTC
CSAREQGKPRYTF
>TRBV15|few|NA|TRBJ1-6
TGTGCCACCAGCGCCCCGGGGAATTCACCCCTCCACTTT
CATSAPGNSPLHF
>TRBV6-1|many|NA|TRBJ1-2
TGTGCCAGCAGCCACGGGACGCGCTCTAACTATGGCTACACCTTC
CASSHGTRSNYGYTF
>TRBV29-1|NA|TRBD2|TRBJ2-5
TGCAGCGTTGTGCGGGAGCGAGCCCAAGAGACCCAGTACTTC
CSVVRERAQETQYF
>TRBV9|once|TRBD2|TRBJ2-7
TGTGCCAGCAGCATTGGGACTAGCGGGGTAGGAGAGCAGTACTTC
CASSIGTSGVGEQYF
>TRBV10-3|many|NA|TRBJ1-5
TGTGCCATCAACAGGGACAGCAATCAGCCCCAGCATTTT
CAINRDSNQPQHF
>TRBV6-2/TRBV6-3|few|TRBD2|TRBJ2-3
TGTGCCAGCAGTTACTCGAGGAGGAGCAGGGGATTAGCGGGGGTAACAGATACGCAGTATTTT
CASSYSRRSRGLAGVTDTQYF
>TRBV10-3|NA|NA|TRBJ2-7
TGTGCCATCAGTGAGACGGGGACCTCCTACGAGCAGTACTTC
CAISETGTSYEQYF
>TRBV29-1|NA|TRBD2|TRBJ2-3
TGCAGCGTTCCAGGACTAGCGGGGGGGCTGACGCAGTATTTT
CSVPGLAGGLTQYF
>TRBV10-3|medium-sized|NA|TRBJ1-6
TGTGCCATCAGTGAGTCTAATTCACCCCTCCACTTT
CAISESNSPLHF
>TRBV6-1|many|TRBD1|TRBJ1-1
TGTGCCAGCAGTGAATGGGGACAGCCTGAAGCTTTCTTT
CASSEWGQPEAFF
>TRBV19|NA|TRBD1|TRBJ2-7
TGTGCCAGTAGTATCAGGGGGCCCCTCTACGAGCAGTACTTC
CASSIRGPLYEQYF
>TRBV9|NA|NA|TRBJ1-1
TGTGCCAGCAGCGCCACAGCGTTCTTT
CASSATAFF
>TRBV19|NA|TRBD1|TRBJ2-7
TGTGCCAGTAGGGACCATTACGACAGGGTCCCCTACGAGCAGTACTTC
CASRDHYDRVPYEQYF
>TRBV2|NA|TRBD1|TRBJ1-6
TGTGCCAGCAGCGCCCTGGACAGGGAGGACGCATTAGATTCACCCCTCCACTTT
CASSALDREDALDSPLHF
>TRBV20-1|many|NA|TRBJ2-1
TGCAGTGTCTCGGACAGAAAAGCATACAATGAGCAGTTCTTC
CSVSDRKAYNEQFF
>TRBV15|NA|NA|TRBJ2-6
TGTGCCACCAGCAGAGGTACTCTGGGAGGGGCCAACGTCCTGACTTTC
CATSRGTLGGANVLTF
>TRBV25-1|NA|TRBD1|TRBJ2-7
TGTGCCAGCAGCTACGACAGGGGCGGATCCTACGAGCAGTACTTC
CASSYDRGGSYEQYF
>TRBV3-1|NA|TRBD2|TRBJ2-1
TGTGCCAGCAGCCAGGGGCGCAGCGGGGTTTACAATGAGCAGTTCTTC
CASSQGRSGVYNEQFF
>TRBV20-1|many|NA|TRBJ2-3
TGCAGTCCCCGGGACGGCAATACCGATACGCAGTATTTT
CSPRDGNTDTQYF
>TRBV19|many|NA|TRBJ1-2
TGTGCCGCGAAGGGTGCTGGCTACACCTTC
CAAKGAGYTF
>TRBV20-1|many|NA|TRBJ2-7
TGCAGTGCTAGAGATGGAGGACTTATAATTCCAAGCGAGCAGTACTTC
CSARDGGLIIPSEQYF
>TRBV2|many|NA|TRBJ1-5
TGTGCCAGCAGTGACCTGAATAGCAATCAGCCCCAGCATTTT
CASSDLNSNQPQHF
>TRBV5-1|many|NA|TRBJ2-5
TGCGCCAGCAGGGACAAGCTCTCGACGGAGACCCAGTACTTC
CASRDKLSTETQYF
>TRBV24-1|many|TRBD2|TRBJ2-1
TGTGCCACCATAGCGGGGGGGACCTACAGTGAGCAGTTCTTC
CATIAGGTYSEQFF
>TRBV12-3/TRBV12-4|many|NA|TRBJ1-2
TGTGCCAGCAGTTTTTCACAGGGCGCATATGGCTACACCTTC
CASSFSQGAYGYTF
>TRBV24-1|NA|TRBD2|TRBJ2-2
TGTGCCACCAGTGCAACGGCTAGCGGGGTTACCGGGGAGCTGTTTTTT
CATSATASGVTGELFF
>TRBV2|once|NA|TRBJ1-4
TGTGCCAGCACCCCTGCAACTAATGAAAAACTGTTTTTT
CASTPATNEKLFF
>TRBV7-1|NA|TRBD2|TRBJ2-3
TGTGCCAGCAGCCCAGGGCTCGGGACTAGCGGGGGGGCCGACGCAGATACGCAGTATTTT
CASSPGLGTSGGADADTQYF
>TRBV7-3|NA|NA|TRBJ2-1
TGTGCCAGCTGCTTGGGTGGGGACAATGAGCAGTTCTTC
CASCLGGDNEQFF
>TRBV25-1|few|NA|TRBJ2-7
TGTGCCAGCAGTGAGGGAACAGGGACCTACGAGCAGTACTTC
CASSEGTGTYEQYF
>TRBV7-9|many|TRBD1|TRBJ1-2
TGTGCCAGCAGCCCATACGACAGGGGAGGGGCAGGCTACACCTTC
CASSPYDRGGAGYTF
>TRBV5-1|few|TRBD2|TRBJ2-1
TGCGCCAGCAGCGGGGGGGACCTGGGGAATGAGCAGTTCTTC
CASSGGDLGNEQFF
>TRBV25-1|few|NA|TRBJ1-1
TGTGCCAGCAGTGAATCGGCAGGGCTGGGTACTGAAGCTTTCTTT
CASSESAGLGTEAFF
>TRBV4-3|NA|TRBD1|TRBJ2-7
TGCGCCAGCAGCCCCGCAGGGACAGGGGACGGGGTGCGGTACTTC
CASSPAGTGDGVRYF
>TRBV9|many|NA|TRBJ2-3
TGTGCCAGCAGCGTGCGGGGAAGCACAGATACGCAGTATTTT
CASSVRGSTDTQYF
>TRBV15|few|NA|TRBJ2-3
TGTGCCACCAGCGGAGGGGGGTCGGATACGCAGTATTTT
CATSGGGSDTQYF
>TRBV12-3/TRBV12-4|many|TRBD1|TRBJ2-3
TGTGCCAGCAGCCCCGGGACAGGGTCCCCCTACAGCACAGATACGCAGTATTTT
CASSPGTGSPYSTDTQYF
>TRBV27|many|TRBD1|TRBJ1-2
TGTGCCAGCAGACGGCCGACCGGGACAGGTCTCGATGGCTACACCTTC
CASRRPTGTGLDGYTF
>TRBV5-4|NA|NA|TRBJ1-2
TGTGCCAGCAGCTTGGTGGGGGGTAACTATGGCTACACCTTC
CASSLVGGNYGYTF
>TRBV15|few|NA|TRBJ1-6
TGTGCCACCAGCAGACCTGATTCACCCCTCCACTTT
CATSRPDSPLHF
>TRBV2|few|NA|TRBJ1-2
TGTGCCAGCAGTGAGGAAAGGACGAATGGCTACACCTTC
CASSEERTNGYTF
>TRBV20-1|many|TRBD1|TRBJ2-3
TGCAGTGCTGACCGGGACAGGGGAAGCACAGATACGCAGTATTTT
CSADRDRGSTDTQYF
>TRBV3-1|many|TRBD1|TRBJ1-1
TGTGCCAGCAGCCACTACGACAGGGGGACTGAAGCTTTCTTT
CASSHYDRGTEAFF
>TRBV24-1|NA|NA|TRBJ2-2
TGTGCCACCAGTGATTTGACCGGGGAGCTGTTTTTT
CATSDLTGELFF
>TRBV11-1|NA|NA|TRBJ2-7
TGTGCCAGCAGCTTTTCTACCCTTTTGGGGGGCCAACGCCTCTCCTACGAGCAGTACTTC
CASSFSTLLGGQRLSYEQYF
>TRBV20-1|many|NA|TRBJ1-2
TGCAGTGCTAGAGTCATCGGAGAGGATGGCTACACCTTC
CSARVIGEDGYTF
>TRBV5-1|many|NA|TRBJ2-1
TGCGCCAGCAGCTTACAACAGAACAATGAGCAGTTCTTC
CASSLQQNNEQFF
>TRBV29-1|few|NA|TRBJ2-5
TGCAGCGTTGTCCGGAGCGAAGAGACCCAGTACTTC
CSVVRSEETQYF
>TRBV2|NA|NA|TRBJ1-2
TGTGCCAGCAGTGATGGGAGCGCCGGAAACTATGGCTACACCTTC
CASSDGSAGNYGYTF
>TRBV15|NA|NA|TRBJ2-7
TGTGCCACCAGCAGGGTGACTCTCAACGAGCAGTACTTC
CATSRVTLNEQYF
>TRBV27|many|NA|TRBJ2-1
TGTGCCAGCAGTTTCGGTTGGGCGAATGAGCAGTTCTTC
CASSFGWANEQFF
>TRBV5-5|few|NA|TRBJ1-1
TGTGCCAGCAGCTTCATTGGGGGCAAAGTTACTGAAGCTTTCTTT
CASSFIGGKVTEAFF
>TRBV20-1|NA|TRBD2|TRBJ2-7
TGCAGTGCCCACAACAATCTAGCGGGCCACGAGCAGTACTTC
CSAHNNLAGHEQYF
>TRBV10-3|NA|NA|TRBJ1-1
TGTGCCATCAGTGAGTCGACTCGGGGGAGGGCTGAAGCTTTCTTT
CAISESTRGRAEAFF
>TRBV28|NA|NA|TRBJ2-1
TGTGCCAGCAGTTTAGGAAGGCTCGAGCAGTTCTTC
CASSLGRLEQFF
>TRBV12-3/TRBV12-4|many|NA|TRBJ2-3
TGTGCCAGCAGTTTGGGCGTCACAGATACGCAGTATTTT
CASSLGVTDTQYF
>TRBV5-1|few|NA|TRBJ2-3
TGCGCCAGCCGCGTGGCGGGGAGACTAACAGATACGCAGTATTTT
CASRVAGRLTDTQYF